What follows are 21 T cell receptor beta chains derived from one specimen sequenced in a study of cytomegalovirus exposure and HLA in healthy donors. The PCR employed 60 Vbeta primers together with 13 Jbeta primers. Repertoires were generated with immunoSEQ multiplex PCR, while TCRdb's copy carries only in-frame clones and drops some. The sample records 100,000 to 150,000 clones, approximately 78% being singletons. The specimen sequenced was PBMCs. The receptors here all came from a woman in her thirties or forties in good health and CMV-seropositive.

Only a few counts were recorded for this clone. The J gene is TRBJ2-1, the V gene TRBV27, with 11 bases fitting TRBD2. The CDR3 runs 15 residues. Germline assignment: CDR1 MNHEY and CDR2 SMNVEV (reference sequence). With V trimmed by 6 bases and J by 12 bases, 13 bases remained unmatched. In DNA form, the CDR3 reads TGTGCCAGCAGACCTACTAGCGGGAGTGGGGAGGTGCAGTTCTTC. It specifies CASRPTSGSGEVQFF.

The chain couples TRBV2 to TRBJ2-3, with 12 bases lining up with TRBD2. The germline V gene has CDR1 SNHLY and CDR2 FYNNEI. The CDR3 extends over 16 amino acids. The V segment lost 1 base and the J segment 4 bases; nucleotides outside the gene matches: 3. The chain's CDR3 is CASSEVLAGGSDTQYF. In DNA, the CDR3 is TGTGCCAGCAGTGAAGTACTAGCGGGGGGTTCAGATACGCAGTATTTT.

The chain combines TRBV6-1 with TRBJ2-2; 9 nucleotides line up with TRBD1. The CDR3 has 14 amino acids. The V gene end was trimmed by 4 bases and the J gene end by 6 bases; junction bases not matched to a gene: 3. The germline CDR1 and CDR2 sequences are MNHNS and SASEGT. The CDR3 region is CASSGDRVPGELFF. CDR3 DNA: TGTGCCAGCAGTGGGGACAGGGTTCCCGGGGAGCTGTTTTTT.

The chain joins TRBV9 to TRBJ2-5; tentatively, D is TRBD2 (5 bases). CDR3 length: 15 residues. Germline V gives CDR1 SGDLS, CDR2 YYNGEE. V was pared by 0 bases and J by 0 bases, with 9 bases between. The CDR3, as DNA: TGTGCCAGCAGCGTAGTGGGAGAAGACCAAGAGACCCAGTACTTC. The encoded protein is CASSVVGEDQETQYF.

The rearrangement links TRBV27 to TRBJ2-7, with 7 bases that match TRBD2. Germline V CDR1 and CDR2: MNHEY, SMNVEV (reference sequence). The CDR3 is 16 amino acids. V lost 4 bases to trimming and J lost 3 bases; unmatched junction nucleotides: 12. The CDR3 spells CASSYRGAGDRYEQYF. The CDR3 DNA reads TGTGCCAGCAGTTACCGCGGTGCGGGGGATCGCTACGAGCAGTACTTC.

The J gene is TRBJ1-6, the V gene TRBV27, with D possibly TRBD1 on 6 matching bases. Trimming left V 5 bases short and J 9 bases short, with 17 bases between. Germline values: CDR1 MNHEY, CDR2 SMNVEV (reference sequence). CDR3 length: 15 residues. This CDR3 reads CASSNRQVASSPLHF. The CDR3 bases are TGTGCCAGCAGTAACAGACAGGTGGCGAGTTCACCCCTCCACTTT.

The table lists this clone with a count of one. This rearrangement joins TRBV2 to TRBJ2-7; D call uncertain. The CDR3 contains 10 residues. Germline V gene sequence: CDR1 SNHLY, CDR2 FYNNEI. V was clipped by 6 bases and J by 12 bases, with 12 bases between them. CDR3 in amino acids: CASRVQSRYF. Here the CDR3 DNA reads TGTGCCAGCAGAGTACAGAGCCGGTACTTC.

This sequence joins TRBV6-1 and TRBJ2-4, with 12 bases matching TRBD2. J was trimmed by 0 bases and V by 2 bases; bases with no gene match: 8. CDR1 is MNHNS and CDR2 is SASEGT in the germline V gene. CDR3 length equals 19 residues. CDR3 sequence reads: CASSERASGGERAKNIQYF. CDR3 coding DNA: TGTGCCAGCAGTGAAAGGGCTAGCGGGGGGGAGAGAGCCAAAAACATTCAGTACTTC.

The chain links TRBV19 to TRBJ1-1; D perhaps matches TRBD1 (5 bases). The CDR3 covers 14 residues. Germline V lookup: CDR1 LNHDA, CDR2 SQIVND (reference sequence). The ends were cut back, 3 bases at V and 3 bases at J, with 11 bases in the middle. CDR3 in amino acids: CASSIGAGYTEAFF. Here the CDR3 DNA reads TGTGCCAGTAGTATTGGGGCTGGCTACACTGAAGCTTTCTTT.

J is TRBJ2-3 and V is TRBV9, with TRBD2 matching 14 bases. Germline assignment: CDR1 SGDLS and CDR2 YYNGEE. The ends lost 0 bases at V and 2 bases at J; junction bases unmatched: 5. There are 18 residues in the CDR3. The CDR3, as DNA: TGTGCCAGCAGCGTAGGACTAGCGGGAGGGTCATACACAGATACGCAGTATTTT. This translates into CASSVGLAGGSYTDTQYF.

The chain recombines TRBV5-1 with TRBJ1-5; TRBD1 might be the D (5 bases). This CDR3 is 13 amino acids long. V shed 4 bases and J shed 6 bases, with 11 bases lying between them. Per the germline V gene, CDR1 is SGHRS and CDR2 is YFSETQ. The CDR3 bases are TGCGCCAGCAGCCAGGGTGAAGCTCAGCCCCAGCATTTT. Residues: CASSQGEAQPQHF.

The chain has TRBV10-1 and TRBJ1-5; D remains ambiguous. CDR3 size: 11 residues. Germline V gene sequence: CDR1 WNHNN, CDR2 SYGVQD (reference sequence). V gave up 7 bases and J gave up 5 bases, with 6 bases separating them. The DNA for the CDR3 is TGCGCCAGCAAAGAGGATCAGCCCCAGCATTTT. Its translation is CASKEDQPQHF.

The sample holds a few counts of this clone. The chain combines TRBV7-2 with TRBJ2-7; TRBD1 matches 7 bases. CDR1 and CDR2 (germline): SGHTA, FQGNSA. Unmatched junction bases numbered 3, after V lost 4 bases and J lost 6 bases. There are 12 residues in the CDR3. DNA for the CDR3: TGTGCCAGCAGCTCCACAGGGGCCGAGCAGTACTTC. It encodes CASSSTGAEQYF.

This clone was detected only once. This chain links TRBV7-8 with TRBJ1-2; 8 nucleotides align to TRBD1. V lost 1 base to trimming and J lost 5 bases; unmatched junction nucleotides: 12. This CDR3 is built from 17 residues. Germline CDR1 reads SGHVS; CDR2 reads FQNEAQ. CDR3 in DNA: TGTGCCAGCAGCTTAGAAGGGACAGGCGTCCTTCGTTATGGCTACACCTTC. It translates to CASSLEGTGVLRYGYTF.

The rearrangement links TRBV6-1 to TRBJ1-4; 8 bases agree with TRBD1. V gave up 3 bases and J gave up 7 bases; unmatched junction bases: 7. The CDR3 totals 15 residues. Germline lookup yields CDR1 MNHNS and CDR2 SASEGT. CDR3 residues: CASSDVAGGIEKLFF. CDR3 nucleotide sequence: TGTGCCAGCAGTGACGTAGCAGGGGGCATTGAAAAACTGTTTTTT.

The chain uses TRBV25-1 and TRBJ2-6; D gene ambiguous. CDR3 length: 15 amino acids. CDR1 is MGHDK, CDR2 SYGVNS, per germline. The germline V and J ends were trimmed by 2 bases and 4 bases, with 9 bases remaining between them. In DNA form, the CDR3 reads TGTGCCAGCAGTGAACACAGCCTCGGGGCCAACGTCCTGACTTTC. It translates to CASSEHSLGANVLTF.

This chain joins TRBV7-9 and TRBJ2-7; no firm D call. The CDR3 covers 12 residues. With 6 bases removed from V and 0 bases from J, the gap between germline ends came to 6 bases. The germline V gene has CDR1 SEHNR and CDR2 FQNEAQ (reference sequence). The CDR3 DNA follows: TGTGCCAGCAGTTCTGTCTCCTACGAGCAGTACTTC. Its protein is CASSSVSYEQYF.

The chain recombines TRBV27 with TRBJ2-7; TRBD1 agrees at 10 bases. Germline V CDR1 and CDR2: MNHEY, SMNVEV (reference sequence). This CDR3 has 16 amino acids. J was trimmed by 6 bases and V by 3 bases; bases with no gene match: 11. The CDR3 here is CASSFWLGTGESEQYF. In DNA, the CDR3 is TGTGCCAGCAGTTTTTGGCTCGGGACAGGGGAAAGCGAGCAGTACTTC.

This clone has a handful of counts. Within the sample, other DNA sequences also encode this same CDR3. This chain uses TRBV28 with TRBJ1-2, with 10 bases identical to TRBD1. CDR3 length equals 14 residues. V lost 3 bases to trimming and J lost 5 bases; unmatched junction nucleotides: 3. The germline V gene has CDR1 MDHEN and CDR2 SYDVKM. Written as DNA, the CDR3 is TGTGCCAGCAGTTTGACAGGGGGCGATTATGGCTACACCTTC. It yields the protein CASSLTGGDYGYTF.

The chain links TRBV10-3 to TRBJ2-2, with 8 bases lining up with TRBD1. J was trimmed by 1 base and V by 6 bases; bases with no gene match: 7. This CDR3 comprises 16 residues. Germline V gives CDR1 ENHRY, CDR2 SYGVKD. The CDR3 spells CAIRGIGQGNTGELFF. The CDR3 DNA is TGTGCCATCAGGGGTATAGGACAGGGGAACACCGGGGAGCTGTTTTTT.

This clone was observed a few times. This chain links TRBV7-9 with TRBJ2-7; the D gene is possibly TRBD2 (5 bases). From germline, CDR1 is SEHNR and CDR2 FQNEAQ (reference sequence). V dropped 5 bases and J dropped 3 bases, with 14 bases sitting between them. This CDR3 has 14 amino acids. The CDR3 nucleotides are TGTGCCAGCAGCCCCCCTGGCCGGGACTACGAGCAGTACTTC. Translation: CASSPPGRDYEQYF.